This TCR beta chain was captured in a study of blood T cell repertoires in COVID-19. Study at large: T cells, B-cell-depleted T cells, or PBMCs provided the cDNA or gDNA that served as material.

Seattle researchers signed up patients amid active infection and tracked them longitudinally. The CDR3 length is 15 residues. V was shortened by 1 base and J by 9 bases, with 16 bases between the two germline ends. Germline V lookup: CDR1 MGHDK, CDR2 SYGVNS. Some clones are missing from TCRdb's copy, which holds only in-frame ones; the method was immunoSEQ multiplex PCR. Altogether approximately 51,000 clones are present, 85% to 90% being singletons, with the ten largest covering 2.1%. Sequenced sample: peripheral blood. The receptor comes from a woman at least 80 years old with COVID-19, enrolled during active disease. This chain links TRBV25-1 with TRBJ2-1; D possibly corresponds to TRBD2 (7 bases). The CDR3 DNA follows: TGTGCCAGCAGTGAATTTTGGGGGGGCAGAGGTGAGCAGTTCTTC. This encodes CASSEFWGGRGEQFF.